The 27 T cell receptor beta chains presented below share a single source sample, sequenced in a study of blood T cell repertoires in COVID-19. Only in-frame clones appear in the TCRdb table, and some are missing; sequencing was by immunoSEQ multiplex PCR. The sample lists about 33,000 clones; 85% to 90% were seen once. Sample: peripheral blood. The receptors shown here come from a human donor in a cohort sampled during active COVID-19.

The CDR3 sequence is CASSLAGDTEAFF. In DNA form, the CDR3 reads TGTGCCAGCAGCTTAGCAGGGGACACTGAAGCTTTCTTT. The chain couples TRBV7-3 to TRBJ1-1; a weak D match, TRBD1 (6 bases). V lost 2 bases and J 3 bases, leaving 7 bases between the germline ends. CDR1 and CDR2 from the germline V gene are SGHTA and FQGTGA. The CDR3 sequence is 13 residues long.

The rearrangement uses TRBV3-1 (or the pseudogene TRBV3-2) and TRBJ2-7, with 7 nucleotides matching TRBD2. V lost 2 bases to trimming and J lost 2 bases; unmatched junction nucleotides: 3. Germline V gene sequence: CDR1 LGHDT, CDR2 YNNKEL (reference sequence). This CDR3 is built from 14 residues. This CDR3 reads CASSQTGLAYEQYF. DNA of the CDR3: TGTGCCAGCAGCCAAACTGGACTAGCCTACGAGCAGTACTTC.

The chain combines TRBV9 with TRBJ1-3; D gene ambiguous. V gave up 3 bases and J gave up 1 base, with 14 bases separating them. Germline values: CDR1 SGDLS, CDR2 YYNGEE. The CDR3 spans 16 residues. Written as DNA, the CDR3 is TGTGCCAGCAGCGGCGGACTTCCCCGTTCTGGAAACACCATATATTTT. This translates into CASSGGLPRSGNTIYF.

V usage is TRBV4-1 and J usage is TRBJ2-2, with 9 bases fitting TRBD2. CDR3 length: 15 residues. Germline V CDR1 and CDR2: MGHRA, YSYEKL. V was pared by 6 bases and J by 1 base, with 3 bases of the junction left unmatched. CDR3 in DNA: TGCGCCAGCAGGTTAGCGGGAGTGAACACCGGGGAGCTGTTTTTT. Translating it yields CASRLAGVNTGELFF.

This chain connects TRBV30 to TRBJ2-2, with 12 bases that match TRBD1. CDR3 length: 13 residues. CDR1 is GTSNPN, CDR2 SVGIG, per germline (reference sequence). After removal of 8 bases from V and 7 bases from J, the junction contained 5 bases not matched to a gene. The CDR3 sequence: CARGTGGGGELFF. The CDR3 region has the DNA TGTGCCCGCGGGACAGGGGGCGGCGGGGAGCTGTTTTTT.

The gene calls are TRBV7-8 and TRBJ1-2; tentatively, D is TRBD1 (5 bases). The CDR3 loop spans 14 amino acids. Germline loops: CDR1 SGHVS, CDR2 FQNEAQ. Trimming shortened V by 5 bases and J by 5 bases, and 15 bases separated the two germline ends. The CDR3, as DNA: TGTGCCAGCAGCCCGGGGGAGACAGATTATGGCTACACCTTC. Residues: CASSPGETDYGYTF.

The rearrangement joins TRBV6-5 to TRBJ2-2; perhaps TRBD1 as D (6 bases). The CDR3 totals 13 residues. The germline V gene has CDR1 MNHEY and CDR2 SVGAGI. V lost 6 bases to trimming and J lost 3 bases, with 8 bases between them. CDR3 DNA sequence: TGTGCCAGCAGCCGACAGGACACCGGGGAGCTGTTTTTT. This sequence encodes CASSRQDTGELFF.

This chain's CDR3 is CASSHLGGQGPTLSSYNSPLHF. The DNA for the CDR3 is TGTGCCAGCAGTCACCTGGGTGGCCAGGGGCCTACCTTAAGCTCCTATAATTCACCCCTCCACTTT. V usage is TRBV27 and J usage is TRBJ1-6; a possible D gene is TRBD1 (6 bases). CDR3 length: 22 amino acids. CDR1 is MNHEY, CDR2 SMNVEV, per germline (reference sequence). The V end was cut by 5 bases, the J end by 0 bases, with 29 bases between.

This chain uses TRBV5-1 with TRBJ2-1, with TRBD2 matching 11 bases. Per the germline V gene, CDR1 is SGHRS and CDR2 is YFSETQ. The CDR3 has 15 residues. V dropped 2 bases and J dropped 4; count of bases not matched to a gene: 2. The CDR3 DNA sequence: TGCGCCAGCAGCTTCACTAGCGGGAGTTACAATGAGCAGTTCTTC. It specifies CASSFTSGSYNEQFF. The variable domain in full, completed from reference TRBV5-1 and TRBJ2-1, reads KAGVTQTPRYLIKTRGQQVTLSCSPISGHRSVSWYQQTPGQGLQFLFEYFSETQRNKGNFPGRFSGRQFSNSRSEMNVSTLELGDSALYLCASSFTSGSYNEQFFGPGTRLTVL.

The chain is built from TRBV5-1 and TRBJ2-1; 10 nucleotides line up with TRBD2. This CDR3 has 17 residues. V lost 1 base and J lost 0; bases outside the gene matches: 4. CDR1 and CDR2 (germline): SGHRS, YFSETQ. Here the CDR3 reads CASSLWSGRASYNEQFF. The DNA for the CDR3 is TGCGCCAGCAGCTTGTGGAGCGGGAGGGCCTCCTACAATGAGCAGTTCTTC.

The V gene is TRBV6-1, the J gene TRBJ2-5; 7 nucleotides align to TRBD1. This CDR3 contains 16 residues. Germline-derived CDR1 and CDR2 are MNHNS and SASEGT. The V gene end was trimmed by 4 bases and the J gene end by 0 bases; junction bases not matched to a gene: 8. DNA for the CDR3: TGTGCCAGCAGTGGACATGGGACAGACTACCAAGAGACCCAGTACTTC. This codes for CASSGHGTDYQETQYF.

The chain uses TRBV7-9 and TRBJ2-1; 9 nucleotides match TRBD2. Germline values: CDR1 SEHNR, CDR2 FQNEAQ (reference sequence). This CDR3 is 16 amino acids long. Germline trimming cut 1 base from V and 4 bases from J; bases unmatched to any gene: 5. The CDR3 region has the DNA TGTGCCAGCAGCTTAGGGCTAGCGGGGTCTTACAATGAGCAGTTCTTC. This encodes CASSLGLAGSYNEQFF.

The gene calls are TRBV7-8 and TRBJ2-3, with TRBD2 identical over 9 bases. V dropped 1 base and J dropped 3; count of bases not matched to a gene: 5. The CDR3 consists of 16 residues. Germline CDR1 is SGHVS and CDR2 is FQNEAQ. CDR3 region: CASSLGASGITDTQYF. The CDR3 DNA is TGTGCCAGCAGCTTAGGAGCTAGCGGGATTACAGATACGCAGTATTTT.

This chain joins TRBV28 and TRBJ2-7; 9 nucleotides line up with TRBD1. The CDR3 is 14 residues long. Germline CDR1 MDHEN, CDR2 SYDVKM. V lost 6 bases and J lost 2; bases outside the gene matches: 5. The CDR3 DNA reads TGTGCCAGCAGCTCCGACAGGGGGGCCTACGAGCAGTACTTC. It yields the protein CASSSDRGAYEQYF.

V is TRBV20-1 and J is TRBJ2-7; D may be TRBD2 (5 bases). The CDR3 runs to 13 residues. Trimming cost V 3 bases and J 5 bases, with 14 bases left between them. Germline V CDR1 and CDR2: DFQATT, SNEGSKA (reference sequence). The CDR3 coding sequence is TGCAGTGCTAGTATCAGCCTCGGGGACGAGCAGTACTTC. Its protein product is CSASISLGDEQYF.

The chain is built from TRBV5-6 and TRBJ2-7, with a possible D match to TRBD1 (5 bases). The CDR3 is 13 residues long. Germline loops: CDR1 SGHDT, CDR2 YYEEEE. The V end lost 2 bases, the J end lost 7 bases, and 13 bases lay between the germline ends. The CDR3 coding sequence is TGTGCCAGCAGCTTTATGCAGGGCCGGGAGCAGTACTTC. Its protein product is CASSFMQGREQYF.

The chain has TRBV6-6 and TRBJ1-2; the match to TRBD1 covers 11 bases. Germline CDR1 is MNHNY and CDR2 is SVGAGI (reference sequence). J gave up 6 bases and V 2 bases, and 5 bases lay outside the gene matches. This CDR3 region has 15 residues. The CDR3 loop is CASSYGQGAGDGYTF. The CDR3 bases are TGTGCCAGCAGTTACGGACAGGGGGCAGGTGATGGCTACACCTTC.

This chain links TRBV5-1 with TRBJ2-3; TRBD2 might be the D (5 bases). The ends were cut back, 3 bases at V and 7 bases at J, with 12 bases in the middle. Germline CDR1 SGHRS, CDR2 YFSETQ. The CDR3 totals 13 residues. For the CDR3, the DNA is TGCGCCAGCAGCTCCGCAACGGGAAATACGCAGTATTTT. Protein: CASSSATGNTQYF.

The chain is built from TRBV9 and TRBJ2-1, with a tentative D call TRBD2 (5 bases). The germline gives CDR1 SGDLS, CDR2 YYNGEE. This CDR3 has 15 amino acids. Trimming took off 3 bases at V and 3 bases at J, with 13 bases between the two ends. The CDR3 DNA follows: TGTGCCAGCAGCGCCTCGGACGGAGGCTACAATGAGCAGTTCTTC. Translated: CASSASDGGYNEQFF.

The chain is built from TRBV29-1 and TRBJ1-2, with D possibly TRBD1 on 6 matching bases. The CDR3 length is 11 residues. The V gene's germline CDR1 is SQVTM and CDR2 ANQGSEA. Trimming left V 4 bases short and J 8 bases short, with 11 bases between. CDR3 bases: TGCAGCGTTGGACAGGCTGAAGGCTACACCTTC. Translation: CSVGQAEGYTF.

The V gene is TRBV5-1, the J gene TRBJ1-1; D uncertain. V shed 3 bases and J shed 4 bases, with 16 bases lying between them. This CDR3 has 15 amino acids. CDR1 and CDR2 (germline): SGHRS, YFSETQ. This CDR3 is CASSSAGWEGTEAFF. In nucleotides, the CDR3 is TGCGCCAGCAGCTCCGCCGGATGGGAGGGCACTGAAGCTTTCTTT. Looking up the rest from reference TRBV5-1 and TRBJ1-1 gives the full variable domain: KAGVTQTPRYLIKTRGQQVTLSCSPISGHRSVSWYQQTPGQGLQFLFEYFSETQRNKGNFPGRFSGRQFSNSRSEMNVSTLELGDSALYLCASSSAGWEGTEAFFGQGTRLTVV.

The gene calls are TRBV28 and TRBJ1-4, with unresolved D. The CDR3 has 16 amino acids. V was pared by 3 bases and J by 1 base, with 12 bases between. The germline V gene encodes CDR1 MDHEN and CDR2 SYDVKM. Written as DNA, the CDR3 is TGTGCCAGCAGTTTCCTCGCCAGTCGAACTAATGAAAAACTGTTTTTT. Residues: CASSFLASRTNEKLFF.

This clone was observed a single time. V is TRBV2 and J is TRBJ1-6, with D possibly TRBD1 on 6 matching bases. V lost 7 bases to trimming and J lost 11 bases, with 27 bases between them. Per the germline V gene, CDR1 is SNHLY and CDR2 is FYNNEI. The CDR3 is 17 amino acids. The CDR3 DNA is TGTGCCAGCACCCTGAAGATGGGGGCCCGTGTTAGTCCACCCCTCCACTTT. It translates to CASTLKMGARVSPPLHF.

The table lists this clone with a count of one. This chain joins TRBV5-6 and TRBJ2-5, with 10 bases identical to TRBD1. The CDR3 runs 14 residues. V lost 4 bases, J lost 5 bases, and 5 bases stayed unmatched. Germline-derived CDR1 and CDR2 are SGHDT and YYEEEE. The CDR3 reads CASSIDRGLETQYF. CDR3 sequence (DNA): TGTGCCAGCAGCATCGACAGGGGGCTGGAGACCCAGTACTTC.

The chain is built from TRBV2 and TRBJ1-2; 7 bases are shared with TRBD1. The CDR3 length is 12 residues. Germline V gives CDR1 SNHLY, CDR2 FYNNEI. Germline trimming cut 4 bases from V and 10 bases from J; bases unmatched to any gene: 6. The CDR3 DNA sequence: TGTGCCAGCAGTGGTTGGGGACAGCCCTACACCTTC. This translates into CASSGWGQPYTF.

The genes are TRBV5-1 and TRBJ1-1; 7 nucleotides match TRBD1. Trimming took 5 bases from V and 0 from J; bases not matched to a gene: 7. Germline V gene sequence: CDR1 SGHRS, CDR2 YFSETQ. The CDR3 consists of 15 residues. CDR3 nucleotide sequence: TGCGCCAGCAGATGGGACAGCGCCGTGAACACTGAAGCTTTCTTT. Its translation is CASRWDSAVNTEAFF.

This clone was seen a single time. The V and J genes are TRBV5-1 and TRBJ2-7, with 10 bases lining up with TRBD1. Trimming at V came to 0 bases and at J to 5 bases, leaving 5 bases not matched to a gene. The germline CDR1 and CDR2 sequences are SGHRS and YFSETQ. The CDR3 runs 15 residues. This chain's CDR3 is CASSLGTGGMNEQYF. The DNA of the CDR3 is TGCGCCAGCAGCTTGGGGACAGGGGGGATGAACGAGCAGTACTTC.